Shown below are 31 T cell receptor beta chains from a single sample sequenced in a study of regulatory T cells in long-lasting Graves disease. The sample's time point: newly diagnosed GD, antithyroid drugs for less than 3 months. Extracted PBMC RNA gave rise to the TCR library. Sequencing libraries for TCR beta were prepared with iRepertoire HTBI primers and Arm-PCR of CDR3 regions. In TCRdb, the multiplex PCR reads were re-called with MiXCR into one record per CDR3 protein. Among 550,000 to 700,000 distinct CDR3 sequences listed, roughly a sixth were seen once. These data were also filed under a second study, of T cells in Graves' hyperthyroidism and ophthalmopathy.

The sample here was peripheral blood mononuclear cells (PBMCs), taken at new diagnosis, from a patient treated with antithyroid drugs. All receptors come from a man younger than 30 with Graves disease.

This clonotype was found a few times. The CDR3 nucleotides read TGTGCCAGCAGGGATATAAAAAATGAAAAACTGTTTTTT. Protein: CASRDIKNEKLFF. The chain uses TRBV2 and TRBJ1-4; no clear D gene. Trimming cost V 6 bases and J 5 bases, with 10 bases left between them. Germline loops: CDR1 SNHLY, CDR2 FYNNEI. CDR3 size: 13 residues.

This clonotype was recorded at least ten times. This rearrangement joins TRBV6-1 to TRBJ1-1; D is unresolved. The V gene's germline CDR1 is MNHNS and CDR2 SASEGT. The CDR3 is 13 amino acids. V lost 7 bases and J 1 base, leaving 10 bases between the germline ends. The CDR3 DNA is TGTGCCAGCATTAATCCACAGAACACTGAAGCTTTCTTT. Protein sequence: CASINPQNTEAFF.

This clonotype was counted only a few times. The CDR3 loop is CASSLVAGQHQPQHF. The CDR3 coding sequence is TGCGCCAGCAGCTTGGTTGCGGGACAGCATCAGCCCCAGCATTTT. The chain employs TRBV5-1 and TRBJ1-5; 7 bases agree with TRBD1. Trimming took 0 bases from V and 5 from J; bases not matched to a gene: 5. Germline V gene sequence: CDR1 SGHRS, CDR2 YFSETQ. The CDR3 length is 15 residues. Using reference TRBV5-1 and TRBJ1-5 for the parts outside the CDR3, the full variable domain is KAGVTQTPRYLIKTRGQQVTLSCSPISGHRSVSWYQQTPGQGLQFLFEYFSETQRNKGNFPGRFSGRQFSNSRSEMNVSTLELGDSALYLCASSLVAGQHQPQHFGDGTRLSIL.

The chain has TRBV6-9 and TRBJ1-1; possible D gene TRBD1, 5 bases. V was clipped by 3 bases and J by 4 bases, with 12 bases between them. CDR3 size: 14 residues. Germline V lookup: CDR1 MNHGY, CDR2 SVAAGI. The CDR3 protein is CASSYGGVGTEAFF. The CDR3 DNA reads TGTGCCAGCAGTTACGGGGGGGTCGGCACTGAAGCTTTCTTT.

This clonotype was picked up many times. The V and J genes are TRBV11-1 and TRBJ2-1; 10 bases agree with TRBD1. CDR1 is SGHAT, CDR2 FQDESV, per germline (reference sequence). Trimming cost V 6 bases and J 8 bases; bases outside gene matches: 10. This CDR3 is built from 15 residues. The CDR3 here is CASRTSGTGVDEQFF. The CDR3, as DNA: TGTGCCAGCAGGACCTCCGGGACAGGGGTCGATGAGCAGTTCTTC.

This clonotype was observed many times. The chain uses TRBV7-8 and TRBJ2-1; weak D call: TRBD2 (9 bases). The CDR3 consists of 14 residues. With 10 bases removed from V and 6 bases from J, the gap between germline ends came to 19 bases. Germline CDR1 reads SGHVS; CDR2 reads FQNEAQ. Here the CDR3 DNA reads TGTGCCATCCAGGGGGCGGGAGGGGGCAATGAGCAGTTCTTC. Translation: CAIQGAGGGNEQFF.

In regard to this clonotype: A much larger clone is a single base away; this may be a read error. The V gene is TRBV2, the J gene TRBJ2-3, with unresolved D. This CDR3 is built from 12 residues. V was shortened by 8 bases and J by 4 bases, with 10 bases between the two germline ends. Per germline, CDR1 SNHLY and CDR2 FYNNEI. CDR3 DNA: TGTGCCAGCCCCTCCGATGCAGATACGCAGTATTTT. Translation: CASPSDADTQYF. Drawing the rest from reference TRBV2 and TRBJ2-3, the complete variable domain is EPEVTQTPSHQVTQMGQEVILRCVPISNHLYFYWYRQILGQKVEFLVSFYNNEISEKSEIFDDQFSVERPDGSNFTLKIRSTKLEDSAMYFCASPSDADTQYFGPGTRLTVL.

This clonotype was counted a few times. This chain joins TRBV28 and TRBJ1-5; 9 positions agree with TRBD1. Germline-derived CDR1 and CDR2 are MDHEN and SYDVKM. V lost 4 bases to trimming and J lost 6 bases; unmatched junction nucleotides: 19. This CDR3 is built from 19 residues. CDR3 in amino acids: CASSSSGTGRLLRVQPQHF. In DNA form, the CDR3 reads TGTGCCAGCAGTTCCTCCGGGACAGGGCGATTGTTGCGGGTTCAGCCCCAGCATTTT.

This clonotype was picked up a small number of times. The V call is TRBV28, the J call TRBJ1-2; a weak D match, TRBD1 (5 bases). V was clipped by 5 bases and J by 6 bases, with 13 bases between them. Per the germline V gene, CDR1 is MDHEN and CDR2 is SYDVKM. This CDR3 is 13 amino acids long. The CDR3: CASSTAGGNGYTF. CDR3 bases: TGTGCCAGCAGTACGGCCGGGGGGAATGGCTACACCTTC.

This clonotype was observed at least ten times. V gene TRBV20-1 combines with J gene TRBJ2-1, with D tentatively TRBD2 (6 bases). This CDR3 region has 14 residues. V dropped 5 bases and J dropped 4 bases, with 15 bases sitting between them. Germline V lookup: CDR1 DFQATT, CDR2 SNEGSKA (reference sequence). The CDR3 sequence is CSAGRSTTYNEQFF. CDR3 nucleotides: TGCAGTGCTGGGAGGTCTACCACTTACAATGAGCAGTTCTTC.

A remark on this clonotype: A much larger clone differs from this one at a single base, so this may be a read error. The genes are TRBV11-2 and TRBJ1-2; D might be TRBD1 (6 bases). Deletions cut 0 bases from V and 4 bases from J, with 18 bases between. This CDR3 comprises 17 residues. Per germline, CDR1 SGHAT and CDR2 FQNNGV. CDR3 nucleotide sequence: TGTGCCAGCAGCTTAGATCTAGTTGAACAGGGTGGCTATGGCTACACCTTC. As protein: CASSLDLVEQGGYGYTF.

V gene TRBV7-6 combines with J gene TRBJ2-4, with D maybe TRBD2 (5 bases). Germline lookup yields CDR1 SGHVS and CDR2 FNYEAQ. This CDR3 has 14 residues. Trimming cost V 5 bases and J 7 bases, with 15 bases left between them. CDR3 loop: CASSPAPSRNIQYF. CDR3 in DNA: TGTGCCAGCAGCCCGGCGCCTAGCAGGAACATTCAGTACTTC.

V is TRBV19 and J is TRBJ1-5; D is uncertain. The CDR3 extends over 16 amino acids. The germline V gene has CDR1 LNHDA and CDR2 SQIVND (reference sequence). The germline V and J ends were trimmed by 7 bases and 0 bases, with 16 bases remaining between them. The CDR3 coding sequence is TGTGCCAGTAACCAAATCCTGACCTATAGCAATCAGCCCCAGCATTTT. This codes for CASNQILTYSNQPQHF.

This clonotype was found once. This CDR3 reads CAIREQGTGNTIYF. CDR3 DNA sequence: TGTGCCATCAGAGAACAGGGAACGGGAAACACCATATATTTT. The rearrangement links TRBV10-3 to TRBJ1-3; D is possibly TRBD1 (6 bases). Looked up from germline, CDR1 is ENHRY and CDR2 is SYGVKD. The CDR3 extends over 14 amino acids. With 6 bases removed from V and 4 bases from J, the gap between germline ends came to 13 bases.

The genes are TRBV28 and TRBJ2-1, with D perhaps assigned TRBD1 or TRBD2 (6 bases each). The germline gives CDR1 MDHEN, CDR2 SYDVKM. This CDR3 has 15 residues. Trimming removed 4 bases at V and 8 bases at J, with 18 bases between. The CDR3 reads CASSSGGLSSYEQFF. In DNA, the CDR3 is TGTGCCAGCAGTTCCGGGGGCTTATCTTCCTATGAGCAGTTCTTC.

This clonotype appeared many times. V and J are TRBV20-1 and TRBJ1-1, with a possible D match to TRBD1 (5 bases). The V gene lost 0 bases and the J gene lost 8 bases, with 19 bases spanning the gap. CDR1 and CDR2 from the germline V gene are DFQATT and SNEGSKA (reference sequence). This CDR3 has 15 residues. The CDR3 protein is CSARDSGTGVSEAFF. In DNA form, the CDR3 reads TGCAGTGCTAGAGATTCCGGGACCGGGGTCAGCGAAGCTTTCTTT.

This clonotype was counted ten times or more. The CDR3 DNA follows: TGTGCCAGCAGTCCTAGCGGGAGCCTGAACGAGCAGTACTTC. This translates into CASSPSGSLNEQYF. V usage is TRBV6-2 or TRBV6-3 and J usage is TRBJ2-7; TRBD2 aligns across 10 bases. The germline CDR1 and CDR2 sequences are MNHEY and SVGEGT. Trimming removed 5 bases from V and 5 bases from J; junction bases left unmatched: 6. There are 14 residues in the CDR3.

There are many counts of this clonotype. The gene calls are TRBV20-1 and TRBJ1-5; 10 bases are a match to TRBD1. The CDR3 extends over 15 amino acids. Unmatched junction bases numbered 4, after V lost 0 bases and J lost 5 bases. Germline V gives CDR1 DFQATT, CDR2 SNEGSKA (reference sequence). The CDR3 here is CSARERTGGHQPQHF. Here the CDR3 DNA reads TGCAGTGCTAGAGAGCGGACAGGGGGGCATCAGCCCCAGCATTTT.

This clonotype appeared a few times. The rearrangement links TRBV28 to TRBJ1-5; D unresolved. Germline-derived CDR1 and CDR2 are MDHEN and SYDVKM. V was shortened by 8 bases and J by 5 bases, with 13 bases between the two germline ends. The CDR3 is made up of 13 amino acids. The CDR3 sequence is CASQMSRDQPQHF. The CDR3 DNA sequence: TGTGCCAGCCAGATGTCAAGAGATCAGCCCCAGCATTTT.

This clonotype was seen at least ten times. The rearrangement joins TRBV27 to TRBJ2-5; 7 bases line up with TRBD1. V lost 6 bases, J lost 1 base, and 11 bases stayed unmatched. The CDR3 is 16 residues long. Germline loops: CDR1 MNHEY, CDR2 SMNVEV (reference sequence). CDR3 amino acids: CASRPASTGPQETQYF. In nucleotides, the CDR3 is TGTGCCAGCAGACCCGCCTCGACAGGGCCCCAAGAGACCCAGTACTTC.

This clonotype showed up just a few times. The chain carries TRBV6-2 or TRBV6-3 and TRBJ2-5; D is ambiguous. V was trimmed by 2 bases and J by 5 bases, leaving 18 bases between them. This CDR3 has 16 amino acids. Per the germline V gene, CDR1 is MNHEY and CDR2 is SVGEGT. This CDR3 is CASSYPLGLGRETQYF. The CDR3 nucleotides read TGTGCCAGCAGTTACCCCCTTGGCCTGGGCCGGGAGACCCAGTACTTC.

V is TRBV29-1 and J is TRBJ1-5, with 9 bases matching TRBD1. This CDR3 comprises 14 residues. Germline values: CDR1 SQVTM, CDR2 ANQGSEA. Trimming took 8 bases from V and 4 from J; bases not matched to a gene: 9. In DNA, the CDR3 is TGCAGCTTCCACAGGGGGCGCGAGAATCAGCCCCAGCATTTT. This encodes CSFHRGRENQPQHF.

At least ten counts were recorded for this clonotype. This chain joins TRBV2 and TRBJ2-7, with D possibly being TRBD1 (5 bases). There are 16 residues in the CDR3. Per germline, CDR1 SNHLY and CDR2 FYNNEI. The germline V and J ends were trimmed by 5 bases and 1 base, with 18 bases remaining between them. The CDR3 bases are TGTGCCAGCAGTCCCCCGACAGTAGCCTATTCCTACGAGCAGTACTTC. This translates into CASSPPTVAYSYEQYF.

V gene TRBV14 combines with J gene TRBJ1-3; D may be TRBD1 (5 bases). V gave up 1 base and J gave up 3 bases, with 19 bases separating them. This CDR3 spans 18 amino acids. The germline CDR1 and CDR2 sequences are SGHDN and FVKESK. CDR3 DNA: TGTGCCAGCAGCCAAGGGGACGGCCGTTTTCGCTATGGAAACACCATATATTTT. This gives the protein CASSQGDGRFRYGNTIYF.

This clonotype appeared many times. The chain employs TRBV11-2 and TRBJ2-7; 9 positions match TRBD2. The CDR3 covers 15 residues. V was pared by 1 base and J by 5 bases, with 6 bases of the junction left unmatched. Germline V gene sequence: CDR1 SGHAT, CDR2 FQNNGV. The CDR3 sequence is CASSLGREGHHEQYF. The CDR3 DNA is TGTGCCAGCAGCTTAGGGCGGGAGGGTCATCACGAGCAGTACTTC. Based on the CDR3 plus reference TRBV11-2 and TRBJ2-7, the full variable domain is EAGVAQSPRYKIIEKRQSVAFWCNPISGHATLYWYQQILGQGPKLLIQFQNNGVVDDSQLPKDRFSAERLKGVDSTLKIQPAKLEDSAVYLCASSLGREGHHEQYFGPGTRLTVT.

This clonotype occurred many times. The chain employs TRBV20-1 and TRBJ2-3; 10 bases align to TRBD2. The CDR3 consists of 17 residues. Germline CDR1 is DFQATT and CDR2 is SNEGSKA (reference sequence). With 3 bases clipped from V and 0 bases from J, the junction kept 9 bases outside the gene matches. CDR3 DNA sequence: TGCAGTGCTAGTTCTTCCTGGACTAGCGGAAGCACAGATACGCAGTATTTT. It encodes CSASSSWTSGSTDTQYF.

This clonotype was seen a handful of times. The gene calls are TRBV20-1 and TRBJ2-7; D gene ambiguous. CDR3 length: 16 amino acids. Germline loops: CDR1 DFQATT, CDR2 SNEGSKA (reference sequence). V dropped 0 bases and J dropped 2 bases, with 17 bases sitting between them. In DNA, the CDR3 is TGCAGTGCTAGAGATCACATTGCTGGATTAACCTACGAGCAGTACTTC. Translation: CSARDHIAGLTYEQYF.

This clonotype has ten or more counts. The V gene is TRBV29-1, the J gene TRBJ2-1; 13 bases line up with TRBD2. CDR3 length: 14 amino acids. V shed 7 bases, J shed 7 bases, and the junction held 7 bases outside the gene matches. The V gene's germline CDR1 is SQVTM and CDR2 ANQGSEA. As DNA, the CDR3 is TGCAGCGATACTAGCGGGAGGGCTGGGAATGAGCAGTTCTTC. It is translated as CSDTSGRAGNEQFF.

This clonotype was recorded a few times. The chain carries TRBV18 and TRBJ2-7, with D tentatively TRBD2 (6 bases). The CDR3 extends over 15 amino acids. V was clipped by 6 bases and J by 2 bases, with 17 bases between them. Per germline, CDR1 KGHSH and CDR2 LQKENI. The CDR3 loop reads CASSPSASDTYEQYF. CDR3 sequence (DNA): TGTGCCAGCTCCCCTTCGGCTAGCGACACCTACGAGCAGTACTTC.

The chain uses TRBV18 and TRBJ2-5; TRBD1 is a possible D gene (6 bases). The V gene lost 6 bases and the J gene lost 4 bases, with 15 bases spanning the gap. CDR1 and CDR2 (germline): KGHSH, LQKENI. CDR3 length: 14 residues. Written as DNA, the CDR3 is TGTGCCAGCTCCCATCCTCAGGGGATAGAGACCCAGTACTTC. It yields the protein CASSHPQGIETQYF. Using reference TRBV18 and TRBJ2-5 for the parts outside the CDR3, the full variable domain is NAGVMQNPRHLVRRRGQEARLRCSPMKGHSHVYWYRQLPEEGLKFMVYLQKENIIDESGMPKERFSAEFPKEGPSILRIQQVVRGDSAAYFCASSHPQGIETQYFGPGTRLLVL.

This clonotype showed up many times. The rearrangement links TRBV3-1 to TRBJ2-5, with TRBD2 matching 12 bases. The V segment lost 4 bases and the J segment 5 bases; nucleotides outside the gene matches: 5. From germline, CDR1 is LGHDT and CDR2 YNNKEL (reference sequence). The CDR3 contains 15 residues. CDR3 sequence: CASSPRTSGIETQYF. As DNA, the CDR3 is TGTGCCAGCAGCCCCCGGACTAGCGGGATCGAGACCCAGTACTTC.